What follows are 22 T cell receptor beta chains derived from one specimen sequenced in a study of cytomegalovirus exposure and HLA in healthy donors. Both 60 Vbeta primers and 13 Jbeta primers went into the PCR. Generated by immunoSEQ multiplex PCR, the TCRdb table keeps only in-frame clones and is missing some. The sample carries around 180,000 clones, roughly 82% recorded once. Specimen: PBMCs. The source of these receptors is a girl aged 2 to 10 in good health and CMV-seropositive.

The V gene is TRBV5-1, the J gene TRBJ2-1; 10 bases line up with TRBD2. The CDR3 runs 18 residues. V dropped 0 bases and J dropped 8; count of bases not matched to a gene: 14. Germline V gives CDR1 SGHRS, CDR2 YFSETQ. The CDR3 is CASSLDEAGGPGVDEQFF. CDR3 nucleotides: TGCGCCAGCAGCTTGGATGAAGCGGGAGGGCCTGGTGTGGATGAGCAGTTCTTC.

The chain carries TRBV4-1 and TRBJ1-2; possibly TRBD1 for D (6 bases). CDR1 MGHRA and CDR2 YSYEKL come from the germline V gene. The CDR3 extends over 18 amino acids. V was cut by 1 base and J by 0 bases, with 18 bases left in between. Written as DNA, the CDR3 is TGCGCCAGCAGCCAAGTGGGTCGACAGGTTTTAGCTAACTATGGCTACACCTTC. Amino acid sequence: CASSQVGRQVLANYGYTF.

The rearrangement joins TRBV10-1 to TRBJ2-2, with D perhaps TRBD2 (7 bases). The germline V gene encodes CDR1 WNHNN and CDR2 SYGVQD (reference sequence). The CDR3 has 15 amino acids. The V end lost 7 bases, the J end lost 5 bases, and 17 bases lay between the germline ends. CDR3 amino acids: CASIFLQGGTGELFF. The CDR3 coding sequence is TGCGCCAGCATCTTCCTACAGGGAGGGACCGGGGAGCTGTTTTTT.

This chain links TRBV14 with TRBJ2-1; a weak D match, TRBD1 (5 bases). This CDR3 has 14 amino acids. Germline values: CDR1 SGHDN, CDR2 FVKESK. Trimming took off 3 bases at V and 4 bases at J, with 10 bases between the two ends. CDR3 loop: CASSHITGYNEQFF. The CDR3 DNA is TGTGCCAGCAGCCACATAACAGGTTACAATGAGCAGTTCTTC.

The chain joins TRBV30 to TRBJ2-1; D is perhaps TRBD1 (5 bases). The CDR3 runs 17 residues. The germline V and J ends were trimmed by 0 bases and 7 bases, with 22 bases remaining between them. CDR1 is GTSNPN and CDR2 is SVGIG in the germline V gene (reference sequence). CDR3 loop: CAWSVIFPGSSGNEQFF. CDR3 DNA sequence: TGTGCCTGGAGTGTAATCTTCCCAGGGTCCTCGGGTAATGAGCAGTTCTTC.

This chain uses TRBV2 with TRBJ2-7; 10 positions agree with TRBD1. J was trimmed by 2 bases and V by 7 bases; bases with no gene match: 14. CDR1 and CDR2 (germline): SNHLY, FYNNEI. The CDR3 is 17 amino acids. The CDR3: CASKTTSGTGATYEQYF. The DNA of the CDR3 is TGTGCCAGCAAAACCACCTCCGGGACAGGGGCCACCTACGAGCAGTACTTC.

This clone showed up just a few times. The chain carries TRBV25-1 and TRBJ1-1; D is uncertain. CDR1 and CDR2 (germline): MGHDK, SYGVNS. The CDR3 is 13 residues long. The V and J ends lost 4 bases and 3 bases respectively, with 9 bases between them. The CDR3 sequence: CASSGEIDTEAFF. The CDR3 region has the DNA TGTGCCAGCAGTGGGGAGATTGACACTGAAGCTTTCTTT.

J is TRBJ1-5 and V is TRBV19; 10 bases fit TRBD1. Germline trimming cut 6 bases from V and 4 bases from J; bases unmatched to any gene: 3. CDR3 length: 14 residues. CDR1 and CDR2 from the germline V gene are LNHDA and SQIVND (reference sequence). The DNA of the CDR3 is TGTGCCAGTAGGAGGACAGGGGGGAATCAGCCCCAGCATTTT. Translated, it gives CASRRTGGNQPQHF.

This chain uses TRBV5-4 with TRBJ2-3; 8 positions match TRBD1. The V gene end was trimmed by 4 bases and the J gene end by 4 bases; junction bases not matched to a gene: 8. This CDR3 region has 15 residues. Germline lookup yields CDR1 SGHNT and CDR2 YYREEE (reference sequence). This CDR3 is CASSPDRGAADTQYF. CDR3 in DNA: TGTGCCAGCAGCCCTGACAGGGGTGCCGCAGATACGCAGTATTTT.

The chain carries TRBV11-2 and TRBJ2-7; 9 positions agree with TRBD1. CDR1 and CDR2 from the germline V gene are SGHAT and FQNNGV. Trimming at V came to 1 base and at J to 1 base, leaving 8 bases not matched to a gene. This CDR3 is 17 amino acids long. CDR3 sequence: CASSLAATGGPSYEQYF. The CDR3 DNA reads TGTGCCAGCAGCTTAGCCGCAACAGGGGGCCCTTCCTACGAGCAGTACTTC.

This clone appeared a few times. The J gene is TRBJ1-4, the V gene TRBV6-1, with D tentatively TRBD1 (5 bases). The CDR3 runs 15 residues. Germline values: CDR1 MNHNS, CDR2 SASEGT. Trimming cost V 6 bases and J 7 bases, with 18 bases left between them. The CDR3 DNA reads as TGTGCCAGCAGCGGAGGGGCAACGGGTAGTGAAAAACTGTTTTTT. Translated: CASSGGATGSEKLFF.

V gene TRBV27 combines with J gene TRBJ1-4; D unclear. Looked up from germline, CDR1 is MNHEY and CDR2 is SMNVEV (reference sequence). CDR3 length: 13 amino acids. Trimming stripped 4 bases from V and 4 bases from J, with 7 bases between. CDR3 sequence: CASSSQFNEKLFF. The CDR3 coding sequence is TGTGCCAGCAGTTCCCAGTTTAATGAAAAACTGTTTTTT.

The V gene is TRBV27, the J gene TRBJ2-1; 8 nucleotides align to TRBD2. Germline assignment: CDR1 MNHEY and CDR2 SMNVEV (reference sequence). The CDR3 is 15 residues long. V shed 4 bases and J 0 bases; nucleotides not matched to a gene: 2. The CDR3 DNA reads as TGTGCCAGCAGTTCTAGCGGGTACTCCTACAATGAGCAGTTCTTC. It codes for CASSSSGYSYNEQFF.

The chain combines TRBV27 with TRBJ2-5; 12 positions match TRBD2. Germline values: CDR1 MNHEY, CDR2 SMNVEV (reference sequence). This CDR3 spans 14 amino acids. V lost 11 bases and J lost 4; bases outside the gene matches: 8. CDR3: CASKRGLAGETQYF. CDR3 coding DNA: TGTGCCTCAAAGCGGGGACTAGCGGGAGAGACCCAGTACTTC.

The chain joins TRBV7-9 to TRBJ1-1; the D gene is possibly TRBD1 (5 bases). Per germline, CDR1 SEHNR and CDR2 FQNEAQ (reference sequence). V lost 0 bases to trimming and J lost 2 bases, with 7 bases between them. The length of the CDR3 is 14 residues. CDR3 residues: CASSLAGGNTEAFF. DNA for the CDR3: TGTGCCAGCAGCTTAGCGGGGGGAAACACTGAAGCTTTCTTT.

The chain carries TRBV5-4 and TRBJ2-1; the match to TRBD2 covers 15 bases. This CDR3 has 19 amino acids. V shed 4 bases and J 1 base; nucleotides not matched to a gene: 9. Germline assignment: CDR1 SGHNT and CDR2 YYREEE (reference sequence). Written as DNA, the CDR3 is TGTGCCAGCAGCCGGGGGGGACTAGCGGGAGGAGGATCCTACAATGAGCAGTTCTTC. This codes for CASSRGGLAGGGSYNEQFF.

The chain carries TRBV6-4 and TRBJ2-2; maybe TRBD1 (5 bases). This CDR3 is 14 amino acids long. Trimming removed 4 bases at V and 1 base at J, with 7 bases between. CDR1 MRHNA and CDR2 SNTAGT come from the germline V gene. The CDR3, as DNA: TGTGCCAGCAGTGCGACAGAGAACACCGGGGAGCTGTTTTTT. Amino acids: CASSATENTGELFF.

The V gene is TRBV28, the J gene TRBJ1-2; TRBD1 matches at 7 bases. V shed 1 base, J shed 4 bases, and the junction held 6 bases outside the gene matches. Germline V gene sequence: CDR1 MDHEN, CDR2 SYDVKM. CDR3 length: 15 residues. As DNA, the CDR3 is TGTGCCAGCAGTTTATCAAGGGGGCTCGGCTATGGCTACACCTTC. It specifies CASSLSRGLGYGYTF.

The chain couples TRBV7-8 to TRBJ2-5; 7 bases are shared with TRBD1. Germline CDR1 and CDR2: SGHVS and FQNEAQ. Trimming cost V 5 bases and J 3 bases; bases outside gene matches: 9. The length of the CDR3 is 15 residues. The CDR3 reads CASSQRWDRKETQYF. CDR3 DNA: TGTGCCAGCAGCCAACGCTGGGACAGAAAAGAGACCCAGTACTTC.

The chain employs TRBV19 and TRBJ2-7; D is perhaps TRBD1 (6 bases). The germline V gene has CDR1 LNHDA and CDR2 SQIVND (reference sequence). Trimming cost V 2 bases and J 2 bases, with 16 bases left between them. The CDR3 runs 16 residues. Here the CDR3 reads CASSILGAAVTYEQYF. In DNA form, the CDR3 reads TGTGCCAGTAGTATATTGGGGGCAGCCGTCACCTACGAGCAGTACTTC.

CDR3: CASSLAGGALQPQHF. The CDR3 DNA follows: TGCGCCAGCAGCTTGGCCGGGGGGGCTCTTCAGCCCCAGCATTTT. The chain carries TRBV5-1 and TRBJ1-5; D is possibly TRBD1 (6 bases). Trimming took 0 bases from V and 6 from J, leaving 13 bases between them. The CDR3 loop spans 15 amino acids. The germline CDR1 and CDR2 sequences are SGHRS and YFSETQ.

This clone was seen once. This chain uses TRBV19 with TRBJ2-2, with D possibly TRBD1 on 5 matching bases. The CDR3 runs 15 residues. The ends were cut back, 10 bases at V and 6 bases at J, with 21 bases in the middle. Germline V gene data show CDR1 as LNHDA and CDR2 as SQIVND (reference sequence). The CDR3 loop reads CATRTAQDHSGELFF. The DNA for the CDR3 is TGTGCCACCCGCACAGCACAGGATCATTCCGGGGAGCTGTTTTTT.